What follows are 9 T cell receptor beta chains derived from one specimen sequenced in a study of OX40 agonist ivuxolimab in advanced cancers. Profiled with immunoSEQ multiplex PCR; TCRdb holds only in-frame clones, not every one. The table has about 93,000 clones, approximately 94% seen once. This material consisted of CD4+ or CD8+ T cells sorted from blood, taken in a trial of the OX40 agonist ivuxolimab. The receptors stem from an adult with an advanced solid tumor such as melanoma, head and neck, liver or kidney cancer.

The V and J genes are TRBV29-1 and TRBJ2-1; possible D gene TRBD2, 6 bases. V was clipped by 5 bases and J by 8 bases, with 19 bases between them. Germline V lookup: CDR1 SQVTM, CDR2 ANQGSEA. The CDR3 has 14 residues. The CDR3 loop is CSVTGGLEGYEQFF. CDR3 nucleotide sequence: TGCAGCGTTACCGGTGGGTTGGAGGGGTATGAGCAGTTCTTC.

The V gene is TRBV6-1, the J gene TRBJ1-2, with D uncertain. Trimming removed 1 base at V and 12 bases at J, with 9 bases between. This CDR3 comprises 11 residues. From germline, CDR1 is MNHNS and CDR2 SASEGT. The CDR3, as DNA: TGTGCCAGCAGTGAAGGGGCCTTACACACCTTC. It encodes CASSEGALHTF.

V usage is TRBV9 and J usage is TRBJ2-5; possibly TRBD2 for D (6 bases). With 4 bases removed from V and 5 bases from J, the gap between germline ends came to 15 bases. The germline V gene has CDR1 SGDLS and CDR2 YYNGEE. This CDR3 contains 14 residues. The CDR3 region is CASSPGPGVETQYF. CDR3 in DNA: TGTGCCAGCAGCCCCGGCCCGGGGGTGGAGACCCAGTACTTC.

The gene calls are TRBV2 and TRBJ2-5, with TRBD1 identical over 8 bases. The CDR3 has 14 amino acids. Germline CDR1 and CDR2: SNHLY and FYNNEI. V lost 0 bases and J lost 5; bases outside the gene matches: 2. The CDR3 sequence is CASSEAQGAETQYF. Written as DNA, the CDR3 is TGTGCCAGCAGTGAAGCGCAGGGGGCGGAGACCCAGTACTTC.

This chain links TRBV7-9 with TRBJ2-7; D remains ambiguous. This CDR3 contains 13 residues. V was cut by 4 bases and J by 4 bases, with 11 bases left in between. From germline, CDR1 is SEHNR and CDR2 FQNEAQ (reference sequence). Here the CDR3 reads CASSSTGAYEQYF. The CDR3 DNA reads TGTGCCAGCAGCTCGACCGGTGCATACGAGCAGTACTTC. Full variable domain (missing parts from reference TRBV7-9 and TRBJ2-7): DTGVSQNPRHKITKRGQNVTFRCDPISEHNRLYWYRQTLGQGPEFLTYFQNEAQLEKSRLLSDRFSAERPKGSFSTLEIQRTEQGDSAMYLCASSSTGAYEQYFGPGTRLTVT.

This chain uses TRBV5-1 with TRBJ2-3; the match to TRBD2 covers 9 bases. The V gene's germline CDR1 is SGHRS and CDR2 YFSETQ. This CDR3 spans 15 amino acids. The ends lost 3 bases at V and 4 bases at J; junction bases unmatched: 6. The chain's CDR3 is CASSYSGGRADTQYF. CDR3 sequence (DNA): TGCGCCAGCAGCTATAGCGGGGGTCGGGCAGATACGCAGTATTTT.

This clone was found a few times. Written as DNA, the CDR3 is TGTGCCAGCAGCGCAGATCGTGGGCGTCTGTACGAGCAGTACTTC. Translated: CASSADRGRLYEQYF. The V call is TRBV7-9, the J call TRBJ2-7; D gene uncertain. CDR1 is SEHNR, CDR2 FQNEAQ, per germline (reference sequence). The CDR3 totals 15 residues. V was clipped by 5 bases and J by 4 bases, with 18 bases between them.

The J gene is TRBJ1-6, the V gene TRBV4-1; TRBD1 matches at 9 bases. The CDR3 sequence is 17 residues long. The V and J ends lost 2 bases and 6 bases, in that order; junction bases with no gene match: 8. Per germline, CDR1 MGHRA and CDR2 YSYEKL. In nucleotides, the CDR3 is TGCGCCAGCAGCCAATGGGCCGGGACAGGGCTTAATTCACCCCTCCACTTT. Protein: CASSQWAGTGLNSPLHF.

V usage is TRBV19 and J usage is TRBJ2-7, with D perhaps matching TRBD1 or TRBD2 (6 bases each). The germline V gene has CDR1 LNHDA and CDR2 SQIVND (reference sequence). This CDR3 contains 16 residues. The V gene lost 1 base and the J gene lost 3 bases, with 16 bases spanning the gap. The CDR3 spells CASSIGSSGGGYEQYF. The CDR3 DNA sequence: TGTGCCAGTAGTATAGGGTCGAGCGGAGGGGGCTACGAGCAGTACTTC.